A selection of T cell receptor beta chains follows, all from one sample in a study of blood T cell repertoires in COVID-19. Libraries were prepared by immunoSEQ multiplex PCR; TCRdb keeps only in-frame clonotypes and omits some of them. The sample lists over 110,000 clones, 88% seen once, with about 1.7% in the top ten. The source material was peripheral blood. Source of these receptors: a man in his 70s with acute or convalescent COVID-19. The CDR3 runs from the conserved cysteine through the conserved F or W. D genes are given only for firm matches. Clone size is stated in some rows and not others, as once, few, many or a class when expanded.

v_gene	j_gene	d_gene	abundance	CDR3nt	CDR3aa
TRBV9	TRBJ2-3	NA	NA	TGTGCCAGCAGCGTATCGGAGAGATCAGATACGCAGTATTTT	CASSVSERSDTQYF
TRBV6-1	TRBJ2-7	NA	NA	TGTGCCAGCAGTGAAGGACTTTCCTACGAGCAGTACTTC	CASSEGLSYEQYF
TRBV9	TRBJ2-2	NA	NA	TGTGCCAGCAGCTTGAGGGACAAGCCGAACACCGGGGAGCTGTTTTTT	CASSLRDKPNTGELFF
TRBV3-1/TRBV3-2	TRBJ2-7	TRBD2	NA	TGTGCCAGCAGCCAAGATCCCGCGGGAGGGCGGGACGAGCAGTACTTC	CASSQDPAGGRDEQYF
TRBV12-3/TRBV12-4	TRBJ2-1	NA	NA	TGTGCCAGCCGTGGCAGGGAGGAGGGGAGGCAGTTCTTC	CASRGREEGRQFF
TRBV6-5	TRBJ2-7	TRBD1	NA	TGTGCCAGCAGTTGGCGAGGGACAGGGGACGAGCAGTACTTC	CASSWRGTGDEQYF
TRBV27	TRBJ2-7	TRBD2	NA	TGTGCCAGCATCCATCTTAGCGGGAGTTCCTACGAGCAGTACTTC	CASIHLSGSSYEQYF
TRBV12-3/TRBV12-4	TRBJ2-5	NA	NA	TGTGCCAGCAGTTTAGGGGTGGAGGAGACCCAGTACTTC	CASSLGVEETQYF
TRBV5-1	TRBJ2-3	TRBD2	NA	TGCGCCAGCAGCCTAGCGGGAAAGGATACGCAGTATTTT	CASSLAGKDTQYF
TRBV6-5	TRBJ1-5	NA	NA	TGTGCCAGCAGGGCAGGGGAAGGAAATCAGCCCCAGCATTTT	CASRAGEGNQPQHF
TRBV5-8	TRBJ2-7	NA	NA	TGTGCCAGCAGCTTGGCTGTCCACGAGCAGTACTTC	CASSLAVHEQYF
TRBV6-1	TRBJ1-3	NA	NA	TGTGCCAGCAGTGAACCTACAACAGGGCTTGGAAACACCATATATTTT	CASSEPTTGLGNTIYF
TRBV28	TRBJ2-7	NA	NA	TGTGCCACAGGGACTTCTTACGAGCAGTACTTC	CATGTSYEQYF
TRBV18	TRBJ2-1	TRBD2	NA	TGTGCCAGCTCACCACCCCGCGCGGGGGGTCCAAATGAGCAGTTCTTC	CASSPPRAGGPNEQFF
TRBV19	TRBJ1-5	TRBD1	NA	TGTGCCAGTAGTATTAGGGGCGAGTCGACCAGGGGGCTGAATCAGCCCCAGCATTTT	CASSIRGESTRGLNQPQHF
TRBV19	TRBJ1-1	NA	NA	TGTGCCAGTAGTATCCGCCGGGACACTGAAGCTTTCTTT	CASSIRRDTEAFF
TRBV30	TRBJ1-2	NA	NA	TGTGCACTGGAGGGCGGCAATAACTATGGCTACACCTTC	CALEGGNNYGYTF
TRBV5-1	TRBJ1-2	NA	NA	TGCGCCAGCAGCTCGGGGGGCAGAGACTGGCGGGGCTACACCTTC	CASSSGGRDWRGYTF
TRBV6-5	TRBJ1-6	NA	NA	TGTGCCAGCAGTTACGGGCAGATTAATTCACCCCTCCACTTT	CASSYGQINSPLHF
TRBV5-4	TRBJ2-7	TRBD1	NA	TGTGCCAGCAGCTTTGGGGGGGCGATCACAGGGGGCTCCGAGCAGTACTTC	CASSFGGAITGGSEQYF
TRBV3-1/TRBV3-2	TRBJ1-1	NA	NA	TGTGCCAGCAGCCAAGATAGGGGAGGGACGGATGAAGCTTTCTTT	CASSQDRGGTDEAFF
TRBV25-1	TRBJ2-3	TRBD2	NA	TGTGCCAGCAGTGAATCACGGCTAGCGGGGGGGAGCACAGATACGCAGTATTTT	CASSESRLAGGSTDTQYF
TRBV4-2	TRBJ1-2	TRBD1	NA	TGTGCCAGCAGCCAAGTGGACAGGGAGGGCCATGGCTACACCTTC	CASSQVDREGHGYTF
TRBV29-1	TRBJ1-2	TRBD1	NA	TGCAGCGCCGAGGAGACAGGGCCGCGGGGCTACACCTTC	CSAEETGPRGYTF
TRBV6-5	TRBJ2-2	NA	once	TGTGCCAGCAGTTACTCGGGACAACGAACCGGGGAGCTGTTTTTT	CASSYSGQRTGELFF
TRBV7-2	TRBJ1-6	NA	NA	TGTGCCAGCAGCTTAGTGTCGTTTAATAATTCACCCCTCCACTTT	CASSLVSFNNSPLHF
TRBV2	TRBJ1-2	NA	few	TGTGCCAGCAGTGAAGGTCGGGAAGCTAACTATGGCTACACCTTC	CASSEGREANYGYTF
TRBV6-5	TRBJ2-7	TRBD2	once	TGTGCCAGCAGTTACTTGGCGGGACTAGTATACGAGCAGTACTTC	CASSYLAGLVYEQYF
TRBV11-3	TRBJ2-3	TRBD2	once	TGTGCCAGCAGTAGCGGGACCCCAAGCACAGATACGCAGTATTTT	CASSSGTPSTDTQYF
TRBV7-9	TRBJ2-2	NA	NA	TGTGCCAGCAGCGAACAGGGTCCCGGGGAGCTGTTTTTT	CASSEQGPGELFF
TRBV4-1	TRBJ1-1	NA	NA	TGCGCCAGCAGCCTTTCTCGGGTTTCTGAAGCTTTCTTT	CASSLSRVSEAFF
TRBV2	TRBJ1-5	NA	few	TGTGCCAGCAGCCCTGGGGACAATTTAGCAAATCAGCCCCAGCATTTT	CASSPGDNLANQPQHF
TRBV7-2	TRBJ2-1	TRBD2	NA	TGTGCCAGCAGCTCCTCGGGACTAGCGGGAGTTTATGAGCAGTTCTTC	CASSSSGLAGVYEQFF
TRBV18	TRBJ2-5	TRBD1	NA	TGTGCCAGCTCACCGACAGGGCCAGAGACCCAGTACTTC	CASSPTGPETQYF
TRBV5-1	TRBJ2-1	NA	NA	TGCGCCAGCACCCGACCGGGGAAGGGCGACAATGAGCAGTTCTTC	CASTRPGKGDNEQFF
TRBV7-6	TRBJ2-7	TRBD1	NA	TGTGCCAGCAGCTTAGAACAGGGGATAATCTACGAGCAGTACTTC	CASSLEQGIIYEQYF
TRBV6-6	TRBJ2-7	NA	NA	TGTGCCAGCAGTTACTCTACAGGCTACGAGCAGTACTTC	CASSYSTGYEQYF
TRBV5-1	TRBJ2-2	NA	NA	TGCGCCAGCAGCTTGGCGGCGGGGATTAACACCGGGGAGCTGTTTTTT	CASSLAAGINTGELFF
TRBV5-5	TRBJ2-3	NA	NA	TGTGCCAGCAGACCTGCAGGGGCAGGGCCAGATACGCAGTATTTT	CASRPAGAGPDTQYF
TRBV24-1	TRBJ2-1	NA	NA	TGTGCCACCAGTGATTCTGGTGGACAGCCATACAATGAGCAGTTCTTC	CATSDSGGQPYNEQFF
TRBV6-5	TRBJ1-5	NA	NA	TGTGCCAGCAGTTACACGAGGGGGTCCAATCAGCCCCAGCATTTT	CASSYTRGSNQPQHF
TRBV4-2	TRBJ2-3	TRBD2	few	TGTGCCAGCAGCTTAGTCGGGGGGACCACAGATACGCAGTATTTT	CASSLVGGTTDTQYF
TRBV18	TRBJ2-3	NA	NA	TGTGCCAGCTCACCAGATCCCCGCGGCGGCACAGATACGCAGTATTTT	CASSPDPRGGTDTQYF
TRBV27	TRBJ2-1	TRBD2	NA	TGTGCCAGCCCCGGGGCCGGGAGGGGGTCAAATGAGCAGTTCTTC	CASPGAGRGSNEQFF
TRBV3-1/TRBV3-2	TRBJ2-3	NA	NA	TGTGCCAGCAGCGGATTAGAGGGCACAGATACGCAGTATTTT	CASSGLEGTDTQYF
TRBV6-5	TRBJ2-3	TRBD2	NA	TGTGCCAGCAGTTACCGGACTAGTTCAGATACGCAGTATTTT	CASSYRTSSDTQYF
TRBV19	TRBJ1-2	TRBD1	NA	TGTGCCAGTAGTACGACCGGGACAGTCTATGGCTACACCTTC	CASSTTGTVYGYTF
TRBV19	TRBJ2-3	TRBD2	NA	TGTGCCAGTAGTATTACCCGAGCTAGCGGGAGTTTATATACGCAGTATTTT	CASSITRASGSLYTQYF
TRBV27	TRBJ2-2	TRBD2	NA	TGTGCCAGCAGTTTCGGACTAGCGGTAAACACCGGGGAGCTGTTTTTT	CASSFGLAVNTGELFF
TRBV2	TRBJ2-5	NA	NA	TGTGCCAGCAGTGCCTCCGGGACTCCCACCGAGACCCAGTACTTC	CASSASGTPTETQYF
TRBV19	TRBJ1-5	NA	NA	TGTGCCAGTAGTATAGTTCGAGATCAGCCCCAGCATTTT	CASSIVRDQPQHF
TRBV19	TRBJ2-4	TRBD1	NA	TGTGCCAGTAGTATAGGACAGGGAAATGAGATTCAGTACTTC	CASSIGQGNEIQYF
TRBV27	TRBJ1-1	NA	NA	TGTGCCAGCAGTGCTTACCCTACAGGATCCACTGAAGCTTTCTTT	CASSAYPTGSTEAFF
TRBV5-1	TRBJ2-3	TRBD2	NA	TGCGCCAGCAGCTTGGGACCTTCTAGCGGGAGAACAGATACGCAGTATTTT	CASSLGPSSGRTDTQYF